This T cell receptor (beta chain) was identified during a study of T cells in Graves' hyperthyroidism and ophthalmopathy (dated by TCRdb to 2018 to 2020). Regarding the complete study: Peripheral blood samples were taken at initial diagnosis, before any treatment was given. To identify distinguishing TCR V-J signatures, a discovery cohort of about 100 patients was used, comprising 43 with Graves' ophthalmopathy and some 60 with stable Graves' hyperthyroidism. Prospective prediction of ophthalmopathy was tested in an independent validation cohort of fewer than 20 hyperthyroidism patients and 17 patients who later progressed to ophthalmopathy. For training and testing, the 100 or so patients in the discovery cohort were randomly divided in a 7:3 ratio. In addition, the study compared T-cell repertoires in thyroid tissue and in blood from several Graves' hyperthyroidism patients. Once sampling was done, hyperthyroidism patients were given methimazole at a starting dose of 30 mg daily, whereas ophthalmopathy patients were given high-dose intravenous methylprednisolone. According to the paper, TCR Vbeta CDR3 sequencing was carried out on 135 peripheral blood samples, which came from 40 to 45 ophthalmopathy, around 75 hyperthyroidism and approximately 17 progressor patients.

Concerning this clonotype itself: Its antigen specificity is not known. One base away there is no much larger clone; base qualities are not given.

The paper as a whole reports these results and caveats: A model built on a 13 V-J signature distinguished ophthalmopathy from stable hyperthyroidism, reaching 87.88% sensitivity and around 81% specificity in cross-validation and 80%/75% in testing. No statistical method was used to fix the sample size in advance, and group allocation was not hidden from the investigators. In validation, progression to ophthalmopathy was predicted by the model with around 70% sensitivity and roughly 72% specificity, a median of approximately 7.1 months before onset. Most expanded thyroid clonotypes (frequency above 0.001) were also found in blood, which suggests that blood repertoires may mirror thyroid immune responses.

Amplification of TCR beta CDR3 regions was carried out from RNA transcripts. A first-round RT-PCR of the TCR CDR3 used the HTBI primer set with the Qiagen OneStep RT-PCR kit. The libraries were constructed in a second round of multiplex PCR and then size-selected and purified. Paired-end sequencing of the libraries was performed with 100 bp reads on an Illumina HiSeq2000. As for the original processing: SOAPnuke was used to process the raw data, with reads discarded if the reads contained adapters or uncalled bases, had a mean Phred below 15, or lacked an exact constant-primer or identifier match. COPE v1.2.5 was used to merge high-quality paired reads, and clonotypes were defined as unique nucleotide sequences. MiTCR v1.1 was used to align the clonotypes against IMGT TRBV, TRBD and TRBJ reference segments. The analysis included only V-J combinations with a frequency above 0.0001, which together covered more than 99% of the repertoires. A TCS score was defined as the ratio of F50 (clonal expansion) to E x V (chaos), with BLOSUM62-based TCRdist applied between CDR3 peptides within each V-J. Welch's t-statistics and random forest reduced fewer than 600 V-J features to under 15, which were used in a naive Bayes classifier (R e1071). TCRdb reprocessed the public reads (quality trimming at Q25 with fastp, clone calling with MiXCR) and kept in-frame beta chains. Each CDR3 protein appears once, grouped with its most common genes and DNA. TCRdb's processing, not the authors', yielded these V and J calls. For this sample the table gives 250,000 to 350,000 distinct CDR3 sequences, of which roughly 17% were detected only once. Roughly a third of the sample is in the top ten clones.

Stable Graves' hyperthyroidism was defined as the absence of progression to ophthalmopathy over 18 months of follow-up. Hyperthyroidism patients were aged 18 to 65 years and newly diagnosed, with disease duration of less than 2 months. The study excluded patients with uncontrolled infections, other autoimmune diseases, pregnancy or lactation. Diagnoses were established on the basis of clinical symptoms, serum thyroxine and TRAb, thyroid ultrasound, and orbital computed tomography. Ficoll-Paque density gradient centrifugation was used to isolate PBMCs from under 11 ml of fresh peripheral blood. Trizol reagent was used to extract total RNA, and RNA quality was then checked on an Agilent 2100 Bioanalyzer. The material sequenced was blood. The receptor's source is a man aged 30-40 years with Graves' hyperthyroidism.

The CDR3 here reads CASSRRTGLQETQYF. The DNA sequence is TGCGCCAGCAGCCGAAGGACAGGGCTCCAAGAGACCCAGTACTTC. The rearrangement combines TRBV5-1 with TRBJ2-5, with 8 bases in between that match TRBD1. The germline V gene encodes CDR1 SGHRS and CDR2 YFSETQ. Spanning cysteine to phenylalanine, the CDR3 consists of 15 amino acids. The retained sequence is limited to the CDR3, 45 bases, with the frame set at the first base. Trimmed from V: 4 bases; trimmed from J: 1 base; junction bases lacking a gene match: 6.